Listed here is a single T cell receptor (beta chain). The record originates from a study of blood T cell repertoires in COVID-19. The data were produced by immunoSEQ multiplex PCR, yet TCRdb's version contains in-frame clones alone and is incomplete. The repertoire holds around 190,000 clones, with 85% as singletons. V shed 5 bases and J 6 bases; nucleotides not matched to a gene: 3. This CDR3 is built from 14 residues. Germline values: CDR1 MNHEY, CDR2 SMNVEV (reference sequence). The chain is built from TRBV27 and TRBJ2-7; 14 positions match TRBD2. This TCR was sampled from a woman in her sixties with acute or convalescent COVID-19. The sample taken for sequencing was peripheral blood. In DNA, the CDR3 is TGTGCCAGCAGTGCGACTAGCGGGAGGGGCGAGCAGTACGTC. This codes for CASSATSGRGEQYV.